The T cell receptor (beta chain) under discussion was sequenced for a study of OX40 agonist ivuxolimab in advanced cancers. Overall study: There were three patients with partial responses, one having hepatocellular carcinoma and two cutaneous melanoma. Study-wide results and limits: The CD4+ and CD8+ T cells in the blood had expanded clonally by week 6 at 0.1 to 3.0 mg/kg.

The method was immunoSEQ multiplex PCR; TCRdb's version includes in-frame clones alone and lacks a portion of them. The sample consists of around 40,000 clones, 70% to 90% of them appearing once. About this clone itself: What it binds is not known.

V gave up 2 bases and J gave up 1 base, with 11 bases separating them. Looked up from germline, CDR1 is SGHNT and CDR2 is YENEEA. The CDR3 length is 15 residues. This TCR was sampled from an adult with an advanced solid tumor such as melanoma, head and neck, liver or kidney cancer. V and J are TRBV11-3 and TRBJ1-1; no definite D call. This specimen consisted of CD4+ or CD8+ T cells sorted from blood, obtained in a trial of the OX40 agonist ivuxolimab. DNA of the CDR3: TGTGCCAGCAGCTTAAACCGAGGTAGGAACACTGAAGCTTTCTTT. Translation gives CASSLNRGRNTEAFF.